The entry that follows covers one T cell receptor beta chain sequence. The V and J ends lost 6 bases and 3 bases, in that order; junction bases with no gene match: 4. The CDR3 totals 14 residues. Germline-derived CDR1 and CDR2 are MNHEY and SVGEGT. The data are from a study of blood T cell repertoires in COVID-19. Study-wide background: Collection of acute and convalescent COVID-19 samples took place in the United States, Italy and Spain. T cells, B-cell-depleted T cells, or PBMCs provided the cDNA or gDNA that served as material.

As processed by the authors: Estimates of nucleated cell counts were drawn from the amplification of reference gene primers. Sequencing used immunoSEQ multiplex PCR; TCRdb keeps in-frame clones, though not all of them. That table furnishes V, J and clone size, whereas the DNA furnished D and trimming. The table includes approximately 140,000 clones, around nine tenths detected once. Sequenced material: peripheral blood. The rearrangement joins TRBV6-2 or TRBV6-3 to TRBJ2-3; 9 bases line up with TRBD2. The receptor was isolated from a man between 50 and 59 years old with active or convalescent COVID-19. CDR3 sequence reads: CASSRGGVTDTQYF. CDR3 sequence (DNA): TGTGCCAGCAGCCGCGGGGGGGTGACAGATACGCAGTATTTT.